These 17 T cell receptor beta chains were all obtained from the same sample, sequenced in a study of blood T cell repertoires in COVID-19. Assay: immunoSEQ multiplex PCR; the TCRdb copy retains only in-frame clones and omits some. This table has 300,000 to 400,000 clones, approximately 86% appearing once. The sequenced material came from peripheral blood. These receptors originate from a woman aged 60-70 years with COVID-19, enrolled during active disease.

The chain's CDR3 is CASSFAQGDTQYF. The CDR3 DNA reads as TGTGCCAGCAGTTTCGCCCAGGGAGATACGCAGTATTTT. The V and J genes are TRBV7-3 and TRBJ2-3, with D perhaps matching TRBD1 (5 bases). This CDR3 has 13 residues. V lost 6 bases and J 5 bases, leaving 12 bases between the germline ends. CDR1 and CDR2 (germline): SGHTA, FQGTGA.

The gene calls are TRBV7-3 and TRBJ1-1, with D possibly matching TRBD1 (5 bases). V was cut by 6 bases and J by 3 bases, with 14 bases left in between. In germline, CDR1 is SGHTA, CDR2 FQGTGA. The CDR3 contains 14 residues. The DNA for the CDR3 is TGTGCCAGCAGGTCTCAGGGTTGGTACACTGAAGCTTTCTTT. Its translation is CASRSQGWYTEAFF. The variable domain in full, completed from reference TRBV7-3 and TRBJ1-1, reads GAGVSQTPSNKVTEKGKYVELRCDPISGHTALYWYRQSLGQGPEFLIYFQGTGAADDSGLPNDRFFAVRPEGSVSTLKIQRTERGDSAVYLCASRSQGWYTEAFFGQGTRLTVV.

This clone has a single count. This chain joins TRBV6-5 and TRBJ1-4, with a possible D match to TRBD1 (6 bases). Trimming took off 6 bases at V and 4 bases at J, with 12 bases between the two ends. CDR3 length: 14 amino acids. Per germline, CDR1 MNHEY and CDR2 SVGAGI. CDR3 sequence (DNA): TGTGCCAGCAGGTACAGGGAGAATAATGAAAAACTGTTTTTT. It yields the protein CASRYRENNEKLFF.

The rearrangement links TRBV4-1 to TRBJ2-1; 12 nucleotides match TRBD2. Per the germline V gene, CDR1 is MGHRA and CDR2 is YSYEKL. The CDR3 contains 16 residues. Trimming cost V 4 bases and J 3 bases; bases outside gene matches: 4. The CDR3 region is CASSLRLAGDYNEQFF. CDR3 DNA: TGCGCCAGCAGCCTTCGACTAGCGGGGGACTACAATGAGCAGTTCTTC.

This chain links TRBV7-6 with TRBJ2-5; possibly TRBD1 for D (7 bases). CDR3 length equals 14 residues. Germline values: CDR1 SGHVS, CDR2 FNYEAQ. Trimming removed 5 bases at V and 5 bases at J, with 15 bases between. CDR3 amino acids: CASSRQGRGETQYF. The CDR3 nucleotides are TGTGCCAGCAGCCGACAGGGCCGGGGGGAGACCCAGTACTTC.

The chain carries TRBV7-3 and TRBJ2-1; 8 nucleotides agree with TRBD1. The CDR3 totals 15 residues. V trimming: 5 bases; J trimming: 3 bases; junction bases outside the gene matches: 6. The germline V gene encodes CDR1 SGHTA and CDR2 FQGTGA. CDR3: CASSPGQGSYNEQFF. The CDR3 DNA reads as TGTGCCAGCAGCCCTGGACAGGGAAGCTACAATGAGCAGTTCTTC.

A single count supports this clone. The V gene is TRBV18, the J gene TRBJ2-1, with D uncertain. Trimming took off 3 bases at V and 5 bases at J, with 5 bases between the two ends. The CDR3 has 12 amino acids. Germline V CDR1 and CDR2: KGHSH, LQKENI. CDR3 loop: CASSPINNEQFF. In nucleotides, the CDR3 is TGTGCCAGCTCACCTATAAACAATGAGCAGTTCTTC.

The chain carries TRBV15 and TRBJ2-1, with 9 nucleotides matching TRBD2. Germline V gene lookup returns CDR1 LNHNV and CDR2 YYDKDF (reference sequence). J gave up 6 bases and V 1 base, and 4 bases lay outside the gene matches. The CDR3 has 15 amino acids. CDR3 sequence: CATSRGGGGANEQFF. In DNA, the CDR3 is TGTGCCACCAGCAGAGGTGGCGGGGGGGCCAATGAGCAGTTCTTC. Supplemented by reference TRBV15 and TRBJ2-1, the full variable domain reads DAMVIQNPRYQVTQFGKPVTLSCSQTLNHNVMYWYQQKSSQAPKLLFHYYDKDFNNEADTPDNFQSRRPNTSFCFLDIRSPGLGDTAMYLCATSRGGGGANEQFFGPGTRLTVL.

The rearrangement joins TRBV2 to TRBJ2-1; D is perhaps TRBD1 (6 bases). Per the germline V gene, CDR1 is SNHLY and CDR2 is FYNNEI. The CDR3 runs 16 residues. Trimming took 4 bases from V and 0 from J, leaving 13 bases between them. CDR3 DNA sequence: TGTGCCAGCAGTGTGAGGATGGACAGCTCCTACAATGAGCAGTTCTTC. Encoded protein: CASSVRMDSSYNEQFF.

The chain couples TRBV19 to TRBJ2-6; weak D call: TRBD2 (6 bases). Looked up from germline, CDR1 is LNHDA and CDR2 is SQIVND (reference sequence). This CDR3 contains 16 residues. V lost 1 base and J 1 base, leaving 8 bases between the germline ends. This CDR3 reads CASSIAGGSGANVLTF. The CDR3 DNA sequence: TGTGCCAGTAGTATAGCCGGGGGATCTGGGGCCAACGTCCTGACTTTC.

The V call is TRBV7-8, the J call TRBJ1-3; no clear D. Trimming removed 8 bases from V and 3 bases from J, with 11 bases in between. The germline CDR1 and CDR2 sequences are SGHVS and FQNEAQ. This CDR3 spans 13 amino acids. DNA of the CDR3: TGTGCCAGCTCCCCAGAAGTTGGAAACACCATATATTTT. Translating it yields CASSPEVGNTIYF.

V gene TRBV10-3 combines with J gene TRBJ2-7, with a weak D call TRBD2 (6 bases). Trimming stripped 6 bases from V and 0 bases from J, with 15 bases between. Looked up from germline, CDR1 is ENHRY and CDR2 is SYGVKD. This CDR3 is built from 15 residues. The chain's CDR3 is CAIRGGLPSSYEQYF. The CDR3 DNA is TGTGCCATCAGGGGGGGACTCCCAAGCTCCTACGAGCAGTACTTC.

The genes are TRBV11-2 and TRBJ1-1; no reliable D call. The CDR3 consists of 14 residues. Germline V lookup: CDR1 SGHAT, CDR2 FQNNGV. V lost 3 bases and J lost 1, with 9 bases in between. CDR3 in amino acids: CASSFLGRNTEAFF. In nucleotides, the CDR3 is TGTGCCAGCAGCTTCTTGGGCAGGAACACTGAAGCTTTCTTT.

A few counts support this clone. The chain combines TRBV7-2 with TRBJ1-4; 7 nucleotides match TRBD1. From germline, CDR1 is SGHTA and CDR2 FQGNSA. The length of the CDR3 is 14 residues. V lost 5 bases to trimming and J lost 4 bases; unmatched junction nucleotides: 4. Here the CDR3 reads CASSQGQYNEKLFF. For the CDR3, the DNA is TGTGCCAGCAGCCAGGGACAGTATAATGAAAAACTGTTTTTT.

CDR3 protein: CASSQVNQGARDGYTF. The CDR3 DNA is TGTGCCAGCAGCCAAGTCAACCAGGGGGCGCGGGATGGCTACACCTTC. The gene calls are TRBV4-2 and TRBJ1-2; 8 nucleotides agree with TRBD1. The germline V gene has CDR1 LGHNA and CDR2 YNFKEQ. The CDR3 length is 16 residues. Trimming removed 1 base from V and 6 bases from J; junction bases left unmatched: 10.

This clone was detected only once. The chain has TRBV6-5 and TRBJ2-7; 7 bases are shared with TRBD1. J was trimmed by 3 bases and V by 10 bases; bases with no gene match: 6. This CDR3 spans 12 amino acids. Per the germline V gene, CDR1 is MNHEY and CDR2 is SVGAGI. Here the CDR3 DNA reads TGTGCCACCAGGGACAGCGTCTACGAGCAGTACTTC. Protein product: CATRDSVYEQYF.

J is TRBJ1-2 and V is TRBV6-5; 9 positions agree with TRBD1. CDR3 size: 14 residues. Germline CDR1 is MNHEY and CDR2 is SVGAGI. After removal of 8 bases from V and 4 bases from J, the junction contained 8 bases not matched to a gene. In nucleotides, the CDR3 is TGTGCCAGCTGTACCCGGGACAGGGTCTATGGCTACACCTTC. Residues: CASCTRDRVYGYTF.